This TCR beta chain was sequenced during a study of cytomegalovirus exposure and HLA in healthy donors. Amplification used 60 Vbeta primers and 13 Jbeta primers. The assay was immunoSEQ multiplex PCR, and TCRdb's table has in-frame clones only and misses some. The profile shows 150,000 or so clones, more than 70% of them singletons. The sequenced sample was PBMCs. The sequence was obtained from a man aged 50-59 years in good health and CMV-seronegative.

The CDR3, as DNA: TGTGCCAGCAGTTTCGGGACTAGTCAGAACACCGGGGAGCTGTTTTTT. Protein product: CASSFGTSQNTGELFF. This rearrangement joins TRBV27 to TRBJ2-2, with 8 bases lining up with TRBD2. The CDR3 runs to 16 residues. The V and J ends lost 3 bases and 1 base, in that order; junction bases with no gene match: 4. Germline CDR1 reads MNHEY; CDR2 reads SMNVEV (reference sequence).